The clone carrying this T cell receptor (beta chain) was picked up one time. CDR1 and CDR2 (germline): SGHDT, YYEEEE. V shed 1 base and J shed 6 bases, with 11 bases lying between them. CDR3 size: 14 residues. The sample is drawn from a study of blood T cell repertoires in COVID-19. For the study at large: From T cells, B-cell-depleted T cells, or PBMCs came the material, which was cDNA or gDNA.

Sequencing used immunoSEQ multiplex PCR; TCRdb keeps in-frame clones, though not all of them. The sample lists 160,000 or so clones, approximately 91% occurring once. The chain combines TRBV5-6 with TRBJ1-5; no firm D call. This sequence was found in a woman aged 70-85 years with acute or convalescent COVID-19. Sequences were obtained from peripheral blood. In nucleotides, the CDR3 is TGTGCCAGCAGCTTGTCGATAGGGAGTCAGCCCCAGCATTTT. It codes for CASSLSIGSQPQHF. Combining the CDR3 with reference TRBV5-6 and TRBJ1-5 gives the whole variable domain DAGVTQSPTHLIKTRGQQVTLRCSPKSGHDTVSWYQQALGQGPQFIFQYYEEEERQRGNFPDRFSGHQFPNYSSELNVNALLLGDSALYLCASSLSIGSQPQHFGDGTRLSIL.